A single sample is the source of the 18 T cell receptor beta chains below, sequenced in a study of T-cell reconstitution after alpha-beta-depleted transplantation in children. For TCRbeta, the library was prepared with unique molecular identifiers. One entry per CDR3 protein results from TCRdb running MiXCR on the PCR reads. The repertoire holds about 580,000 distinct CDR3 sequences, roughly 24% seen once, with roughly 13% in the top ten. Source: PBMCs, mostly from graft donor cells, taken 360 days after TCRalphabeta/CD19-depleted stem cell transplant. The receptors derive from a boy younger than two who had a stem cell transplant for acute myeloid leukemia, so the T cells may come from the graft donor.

The CDR3 bases are TGTGCCAGCAGTTCCTGGGGGGGAGAAGAGACCCAGTACTTC. The encoded protein is CASSSWGGEETQYF. The chain joins TRBV12-3 or TRBV12-4 to TRBJ2-5, with TRBD2 matching over 7 bases. Trimming took 4 bases from V and 3 from J; bases not matched to a gene: 5. The CDR3 sequence is 14 residues long.

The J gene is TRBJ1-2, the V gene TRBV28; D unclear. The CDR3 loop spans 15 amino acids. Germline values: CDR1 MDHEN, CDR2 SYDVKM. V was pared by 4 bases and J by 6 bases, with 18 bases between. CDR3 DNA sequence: TGTGCCAGCAGTTCGGCGGTCTTCCGCGGGGATGGCTACACCTTC. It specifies CASSSAVFRGDGYTF.

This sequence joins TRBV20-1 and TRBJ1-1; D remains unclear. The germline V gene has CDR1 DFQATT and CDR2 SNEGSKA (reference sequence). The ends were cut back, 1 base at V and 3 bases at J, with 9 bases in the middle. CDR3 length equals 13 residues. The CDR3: CSARAAIDTEAFF. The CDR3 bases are TGCAGTGCTAGAGCAGCTATTGACACTGAAGCTTTCTTT.

The CDR3 sequence: CASGGQGLGEQFF. CDR3 DNA sequence: TGCGCCAGCGGGGGACAGGGGTTAGGTGAGCAGTTCTTC. The chain links TRBV5-1 to TRBJ2-1, with 10 nucleotides matching TRBD1. With 7 bases clipped from V and 9 bases from J, the junction kept 7 bases outside the gene matches. The germline gives CDR1 SGHRS, CDR2 YFSETQ. This CDR3 contains 13 residues.

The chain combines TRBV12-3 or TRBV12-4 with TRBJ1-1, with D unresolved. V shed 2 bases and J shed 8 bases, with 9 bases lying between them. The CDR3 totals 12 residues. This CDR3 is CASSLNPSEAFF. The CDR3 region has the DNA TGTGCCAGCAGTTTAAACCCATCCGAAGCTTTCTTT.

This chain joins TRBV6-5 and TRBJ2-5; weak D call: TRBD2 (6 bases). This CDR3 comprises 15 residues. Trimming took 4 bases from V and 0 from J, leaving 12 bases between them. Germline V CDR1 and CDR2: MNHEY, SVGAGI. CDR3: CASSWDSAYQETQYF. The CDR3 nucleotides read TGTGCCAGCAGTTGGGACTCCGCGTACCAAGAGACCCAGTACTTC.

The DNA for the CDR3 is TGTGCCTGGAGTGTACAGCACGGTATCGCGGAAACCCAGTACTTC. It specifies CAWSVQHGIAETQYF. V and J are TRBV30 and TRBJ2-5; D not resolved. Germline assignment: CDR1 GTSNPN and CDR2 SVGIG (reference sequence). This CDR3 contains 15 residues. Deletions cut 0 bases from V and 8 bases from J, with 19 bases between.

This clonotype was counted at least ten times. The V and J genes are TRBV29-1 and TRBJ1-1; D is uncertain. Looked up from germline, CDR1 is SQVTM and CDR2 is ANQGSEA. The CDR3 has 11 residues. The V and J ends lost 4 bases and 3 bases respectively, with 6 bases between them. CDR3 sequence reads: CSVAWDTEAFF. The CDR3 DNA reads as TGCAGCGTTGCCTGGGACACTGAAGCTTTCTTT.

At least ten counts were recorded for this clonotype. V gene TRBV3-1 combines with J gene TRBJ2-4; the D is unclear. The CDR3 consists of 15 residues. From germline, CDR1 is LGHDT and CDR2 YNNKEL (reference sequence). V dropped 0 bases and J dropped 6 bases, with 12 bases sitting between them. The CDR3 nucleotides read TGTGCCAGCAGCCAAGAGGCCAGCGACCCAAACATTCAGTACTTC. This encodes CASSQEASDPNIQYF.

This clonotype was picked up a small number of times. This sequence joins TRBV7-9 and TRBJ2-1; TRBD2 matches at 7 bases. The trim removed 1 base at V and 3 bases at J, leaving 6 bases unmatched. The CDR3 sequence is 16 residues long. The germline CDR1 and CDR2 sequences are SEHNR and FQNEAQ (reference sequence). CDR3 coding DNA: TGTGCCAGCAGCTTAGAGGGTGGGAGGGGCTACAATGAGCAGTTCTTC. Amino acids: CASSLEGGRGYNEQFF.

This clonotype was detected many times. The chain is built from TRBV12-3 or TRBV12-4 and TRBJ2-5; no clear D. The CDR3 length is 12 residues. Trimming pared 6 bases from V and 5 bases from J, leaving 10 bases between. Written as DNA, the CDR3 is TGTGCCAGCAGCTTATTCGGGGAGACCCAGTACTTC. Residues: CASSLFGETQYF.

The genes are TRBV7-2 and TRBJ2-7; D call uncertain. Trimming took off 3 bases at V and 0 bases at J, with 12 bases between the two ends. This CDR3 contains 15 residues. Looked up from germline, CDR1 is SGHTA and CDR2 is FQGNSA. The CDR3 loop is CASSFYSSGSYEQYF. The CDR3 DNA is TGTGCCAGCAGCTTCTATTCTTCGGGCTCCTACGAGCAGTACTTC.

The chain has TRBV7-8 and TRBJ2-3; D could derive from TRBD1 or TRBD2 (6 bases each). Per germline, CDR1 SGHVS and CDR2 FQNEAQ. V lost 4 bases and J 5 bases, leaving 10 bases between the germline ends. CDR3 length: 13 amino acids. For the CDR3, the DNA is TGTGCCAGCAGCTGGGGGGCTAAAGATACGCAGTATTTT. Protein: CASSWGAKDTQYF.

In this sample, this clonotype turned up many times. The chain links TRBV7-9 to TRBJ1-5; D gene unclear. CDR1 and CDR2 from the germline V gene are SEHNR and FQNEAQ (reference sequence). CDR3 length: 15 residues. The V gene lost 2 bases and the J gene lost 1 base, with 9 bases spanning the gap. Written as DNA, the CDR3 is TGTGCCAGCAGCTTATCGGTGGGCAGCAATCAGCCCCAGCATTTT. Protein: CASSLSVGSNQPQHF.

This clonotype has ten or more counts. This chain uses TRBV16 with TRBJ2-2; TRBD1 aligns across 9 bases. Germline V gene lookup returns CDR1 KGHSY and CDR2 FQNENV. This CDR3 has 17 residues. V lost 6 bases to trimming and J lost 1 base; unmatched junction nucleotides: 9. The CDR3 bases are TGTGCCAGCAGTCCACCGGGACAGGGAAGGAACACCGGGGAGCTGTTTTTT. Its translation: CASSPPGQGRNTGELFF.

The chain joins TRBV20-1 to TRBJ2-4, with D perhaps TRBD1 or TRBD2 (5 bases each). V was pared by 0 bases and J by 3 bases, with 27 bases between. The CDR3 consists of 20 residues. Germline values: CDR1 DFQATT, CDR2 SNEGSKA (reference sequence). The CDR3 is CSARDRGSLPRGVYKNIQYF. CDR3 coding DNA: TGCAGTGCTAGAGATCGAGGGTCTCTCCCGAGAGGGGTATACAAAAACATTCAGTACTTC.

The CDR3 nucleotides read TGTGCCAGCAGGACCGAGACCTACAATGAGCAGTTCTTC. Amino acids: CASRTETYNEQFF. The chain employs TRBV12-3 or TRBV12-4 and TRBJ2-1; D not resolved. The V gene lost 6 bases and the J gene lost 2 bases, with 8 bases spanning the gap. The CDR3 has 13 amino acids.

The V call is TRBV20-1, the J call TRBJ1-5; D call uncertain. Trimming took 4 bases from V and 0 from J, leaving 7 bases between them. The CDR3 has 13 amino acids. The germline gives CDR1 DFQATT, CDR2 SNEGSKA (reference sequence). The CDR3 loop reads CSAKGYSNQPQHF. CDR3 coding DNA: TGCAGTGCTAAGGGCTATAGCAATCAGCCCCAGCATTTT.